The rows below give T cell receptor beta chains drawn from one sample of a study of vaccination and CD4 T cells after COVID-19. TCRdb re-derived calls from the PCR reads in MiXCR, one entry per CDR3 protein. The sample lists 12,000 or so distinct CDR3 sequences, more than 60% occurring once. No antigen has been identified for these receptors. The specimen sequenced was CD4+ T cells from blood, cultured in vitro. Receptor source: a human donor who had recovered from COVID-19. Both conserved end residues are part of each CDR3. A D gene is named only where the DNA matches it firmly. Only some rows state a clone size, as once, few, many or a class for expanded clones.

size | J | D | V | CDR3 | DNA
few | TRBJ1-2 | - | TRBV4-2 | CASSQGGQNYGYTF | TGTGCCAGCAGCCAAGGTGGACAGAACTATGGCTACACCTTC
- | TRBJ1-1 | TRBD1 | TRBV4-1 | CASSQDTQGYTEAFF | TGCGCCAGCAGCCAAGACACACAGGGGTACACTGAAGCTTTCTTT
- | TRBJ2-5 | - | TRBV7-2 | CASSLRARLGETQYF | TGTGCCAGCAGCTTAAGGGCGCGGCTGGGAGAGACCCAGTACTTC
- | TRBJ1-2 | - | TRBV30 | CAWRAPGGYTF | TGTGCCTGGAGGGCCCCGGGAGGCTACACCTTC
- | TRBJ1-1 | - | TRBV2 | CASRGHPNTEAFF | TGTGCCAGCAGGGGACACCCGAACACTGAAGCTTTCTTT
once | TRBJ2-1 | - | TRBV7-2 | CASSLAVQYNEQFF | TGTGCCAGCAGCTTAGCGGTACAGTACAATGAGCAGTTCTTC
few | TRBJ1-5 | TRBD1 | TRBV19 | CASNDRGTQFNQPQHF | TGTGCCAGTAACGACAGGGGGACCCAATTTAATCAGCCCCAGCATTTT
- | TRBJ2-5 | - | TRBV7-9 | CASSLARMMTNPAETQYF | TGTGCCAGCAGCTTAGCGCGCATGATGACTAACCCGGCGGAGACCCAGTACTTC
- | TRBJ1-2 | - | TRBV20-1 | CSASRDPVGYTF | TGCAGTGCTAGTAGGGACCCGGTTGGCTACACCTTC
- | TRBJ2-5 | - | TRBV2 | CASRGETQYF | TGTGCCAGCAGGGGGGAGACCCAGTACTTC
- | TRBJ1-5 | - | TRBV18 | CASSPLSGDQPQHF | TGTGCCAGCTCACCACTTTCAGGTGACCAGCCCCAGCATTTT
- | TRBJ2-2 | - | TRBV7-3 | CASSQGPMNTGELFF | TGTGCCAGCAGCCAAGGACCGATGAACACCGGGGAGCTGTTTTTT
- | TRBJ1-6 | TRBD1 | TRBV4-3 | CASSQRQGNSPLHF | TGCGCCAGCAGCCAAAGACAGGGGAATTCACCCCTCCACTTT
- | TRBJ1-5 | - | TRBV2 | CASSDRLQPQHF | TGTGCCAGCAGTGATCGACTTCAGCCCCAGCATTTT
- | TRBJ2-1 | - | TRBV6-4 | CASSDQSKGGEQFF | TGTGCCAGCAGTGACCAGAGTAAGGGCGGTGAGCAGTTCTTC
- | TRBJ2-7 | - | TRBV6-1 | CASSEPGLPSSYEQYF | TGTGCCAGCAGTGAGCCGGGACTCCCGAGCTCCTACGAGCAGTACTTC
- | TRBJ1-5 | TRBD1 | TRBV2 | CAGDRGDNQPQHF | TGTGCCGGGGACAGGGGGGATAATCAGCCCCAGCATTTT
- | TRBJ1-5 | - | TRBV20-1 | CSASREEPQHF | TGCAGTGCATCTCGGGAAGAGCCCCAGCATTTT
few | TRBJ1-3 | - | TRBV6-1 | CASGIDRSSGNTIYF | TGTGCCAGCGGAATTGACAGGAGCTCTGGAAACACCATATATTTT
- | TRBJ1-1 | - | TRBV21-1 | CASSIDRGWGSLNTEAFF | TGTGCCAGCAGCATAGACAGGGGGTGGGGGTCCCTGAACACTGAAGCTTTCTTT